The next 17 T cell receptor beta chains were all read from a single sample in a study of cytotoxic CD8 clonotypes in ibrutinib-treated CLL. Libraries were prepared by immunoSEQ multiplex PCR; TCRdb keeps only in-frame clonotypes and omits some of them. The sample consists of some 150,000 clones, 75% to 85% of them appearing once. The sample consisted of PBMCs, taken after 36 months of ibrutinib treatment. These receptors all come from a human donor with chronic lymphocytic leukemia.

The CDR3 DNA is TGCGCCAGCAGCCAAGTCCTACTAGCGGGAGGTTCGAATGAGCAGTTCTTC. This translates into CASSQVLLAGGSNEQFF. The chain joins TRBV4-1 to TRBJ2-1, with 12 bases that match TRBD2. V was pared by 1 base and J by 7 bases, with 8 bases of the junction left unmatched. The V gene's germline CDR1 is MGHRA and CDR2 YSYEKL. This CDR3 region has 17 residues.

Notes on this clone: At one boundary the junction diverges from the germline segment, which might be a read error. The V call is TRBV4-1, the J call TRBJ2-7, with a tentative D call TRBD2 (5 bases). Per germline, CDR1 MGHRA and CDR2 YSYEKL. CDR3 length: 14 residues. The CDR3 bases are TGCGCCACCAGCCCCGGGGTATCGGGCTACGAGCAGTACTTC. This encodes CATSPGVSGYEQYF.

The V call is TRBV10-1, the J call TRBJ2-1; D call uncertain. This CDR3 is 13 amino acids long. Trimming removed 3 bases at V and 4 bases at J, with 7 bases between. Germline V gene data show CDR1 as WNHNN and CDR2 as SYGVQD (reference sequence). The CDR3 region has the DNA TGCGCCAGCAGTGAAGGGCGGTACAATGAGCAGTTCTTC. Its protein is CASSEGRYNEQFF.

V usage is TRBV7-3 and J usage is TRBJ2-2, with 8 bases fitting TRBD2. V was pared by 5 bases and J by 6 bases, with 5 bases of the junction left unmatched. Germline V gene data show CDR1 as SGHTA and CDR2 as FQGTGA. This CDR3 contains 14 residues. CDR3: CASSLQTSAGELFF. For the CDR3, the DNA is TGTGCCAGCAGCCTTCAGACTAGCGCCGGGGAGCTGTTTTTT.

This chain connects TRBV5-1 to TRBJ2-3; D unclear. The germline V and J ends were trimmed by 0 bases and 4 bases, with 9 bases remaining between them. This CDR3 is 14 amino acids long. From germline, CDR1 is SGHRS and CDR2 YFSETQ. In nucleotides, the CDR3 is TGCGCCAGCAGCTTGGAAGGCCCCGCAGATACGCAGTATTTT. Its translation is CASSLEGPADTQYF.

V is TRBV5-6 and J is TRBJ2-3, with TRBD2 matching over 7 bases. The J segment lost 4 bases and the V segment lost 5 bases, leaving 1 base of the junction unmatched. There are 12 residues in the CDR3. Germline assignment: CDR1 SGHDT and CDR2 YYEEEE. The chain's CDR3 is CASSGGADTQYF. In DNA, the CDR3 is TGTGCCAGCAGTGGGGGGGCAGATACGCAGTATTTT.

J is TRBJ2-1 and V is TRBV4-2, with 13 bases lining up with TRBD2. Germline values: CDR1 LGHNA, CDR2 YNFKEQ. CDR3 length equals 17 residues. Germline trimming cut 4 bases from V and 8 bases from J; bases unmatched to any gene: 11. The CDR3 DNA is TGTGCCAGCAGCCCGCTACCGACTAGCGGGAGGTCGGATGAGCAGTTCTTC. As protein: CASSPLPTSGRSDEQFF.

This clone was observed a single time. This chain joins TRBV7-8 and TRBJ2-1, with a weak D call TRBD1 (6 bases). Germline V gene data show CDR1 as SGHVS and CDR2 as FQNEAQ. V was cut by 5 bases and J by 2 bases, with 10 bases left in between. This CDR3 contains 14 residues. The CDR3 nucleotides are TGTGCCAGCAGCCAGGACAGAGCCTACAATGAGCAGTTCTTC. Protein product: CASSQDRAYNEQFF. Filled out from reference TRBV7-8 and TRBJ2-1, the complete variable domain reads GAGVSQSPRYKVAKRGQDVALRCDPISGHVSLFWYQQALGQGPEFLTYFQNEAQLDKSGLPSDRFFAERPEGSVSTLKIQRTQQEDSAVYLCASSQDRAYNEQFFGPGTRLTVL.

The chain recombines TRBV6-1 with TRBJ2-7; D is perhaps TRBD1 (6 bases). Trimming removed 6 bases at V and 2 bases at J, with 14 bases between. Germline CDR1 reads MNHNS; CDR2 reads SASEGT. The CDR3 spans 14 residues. The CDR3, as DNA: TGTGCCAGCAGCCCACTGGGACAAGCCTACGAGCAGTACTTC. This codes for CASSPLGQAYEQYF.

The genes are TRBV4-1 and TRBJ2-7; TRBD1 agrees at 7 bases. CDR1 and CDR2 from the germline V gene are MGHRA and YSYEKL. Germline trimming cut 3 bases from V and 5 bases from J; bases unmatched to any gene: 4. The length of the CDR3 is 13 residues. Here the CDR3 reads CASSHHRGDEQYF. The CDR3 DNA reads TGCGCCAGCAGCCACCACAGGGGCGACGAGCAGTACTTC.

As concerns this clone: At one end, the junction sequence differs from germline, possibly due to a read error. This chain joins TRBV6-5 and TRBJ1-1; possibly TRBD1 for D (5 bases). Germline CDR1 is MNHEY and CDR2 is SVGAGI. The CDR3 extends over 14 amino acids. The CDR3: CASRPPGWNSEAFF. The CDR3 DNA is TGTGCCAGCAGACCACCAGGGTGGAACTCTGAAGCTTTCTTT.

This chain links TRBV18 with TRBJ2-1; D unresolved. The V end lost 2 bases, the J end lost 1 base, and 15 bases lay between the germline ends. The CDR3 length is 17 residues. Per germline, CDR1 KGHSH and CDR2 LQKENI. The CDR3 reads CASSPLVAELSYNEQFF. CDR3 coding DNA: TGTGCCAGCTCACCATTGGTTGCGGAACTATCCTACAATGAGCAGTTCTTC.

This clone appeared once. The chain uses TRBV15 and TRBJ2-7; D ambiguous. CDR1 is LNHNV and CDR2 is YYDKDF in the germline V gene (reference sequence). The length of the CDR3 is 13 residues. The V and J ends lost 5 bases and 6 bases respectively, with 14 bases between them. The CDR3 spells CATSGDRTGEQYF. Written as DNA, the CDR3 is TGTGCCACCAGCGGGGATCGCACTGGCGAGCAGTACTTC.

The rearrangement joins TRBV6-5 to TRBJ1-1, with unresolved D. The CDR3 runs to 15 residues. V shed 0 bases and J shed 5 bases, with 13 bases lying between them. Germline-derived CDR1 and CDR2 are MNHEY and SVGAGI. The CDR3 DNA follows: TGTGCCAGCAGTTACTCCCAATTACCGGGAACTGAAGCTTTCTTT. It specifies CASSYSQLPGTEAFF.

The rearrangement uses TRBV13 and TRBJ2-7; D not certain. V was trimmed by 6 bases and J by 2 bases, leaving 8 bases between them. CDR3 length equals 12 residues. Germline V gives CDR1 PRHDT, CDR2 FYEKMQ (reference sequence). CDR3 bases: TGTGCCAGCAGTCAGACTGCCTACGAGCAGTACTTC. It translates to CASSQTAYEQYF.

The chain employs TRBV7-9 and TRBJ2-1, with 11 bases aligning to TRBD2. Germline V gives CDR1 SEHNR, CDR2 FQNEAQ (reference sequence). The CDR3 totals 19 residues. The ends lost 8 bases at V and 0 bases at J; junction bases unmatched: 15. The CDR3 reads CASRTLTSGSGYSYNEQFF. CDR3 nucleotide sequence: TGTGCCAGCCGGACTCTAACTAGCGGGAGTGGTTACTCCTACAATGAGCAGTTCTTC. Supplemented by reference TRBV7-9 and TRBJ2-1, the full variable domain reads DTGVSQNPRHKITKRGQNVTFRCDPISEHNRLYWYRQTLGQGPEFLTYFQNEAQLEKSRLLSDRFSAERPKGSFSTLEIQRTEQGDSAMYLCASRTLTSGSGYSYNEQFFGPGTRLTVL.

The CDR3 protein is CASSFIMGNQPQHF. As DNA, the CDR3 is TGTGCCAGCAGTTTTATCATGGGCAATCAGCCCCAGCATTTT. The chain is built from TRBV28 and TRBJ1-5; D is ambiguous. CDR1 is MDHEN, CDR2 SYDVKM, per germline. The CDR3 has 14 amino acids. Trimming left V 3 bases short and J 2 bases short, with 8 bases between.